Listed below are T cell receptor beta chains from one sample, sequenced in a study of blood T cell repertoires in COVID-19. Data came from immunoSEQ multiplex PCR; TCRdb stores just in-frame clones and leaves some out. The sample has about 150,000 clones, 78% seen once. Sequenced material: peripheral blood. These receptor sequences come from a man older than 75 with acute or convalescent COVID-19. The CDR3 runs from the conserved cysteine through the conserved F or W. A D gene is named only where the DNA matches it firmly. Clone size is stated in some rows and not others, as once, few, many or a class when expanded.

CDR3 DNA	CDR3 protein	clone size	V gene	D gene	J gene
TGTGCCAGCAGTACGACAGGGGTGGTCGAGACCCAGTACTTC	CASSTTGVVETQYF	NA	TRBV28	TRBD1	TRBJ2-5
TGTGCCAGCAGCTTAGCGCTAGCGGTCGACACCGGGGAGCTGTTTTTT	CASSLALAVDTGELFF	once	TRBV7-9	TRBD2	TRBJ2-2
TGTGCCAGCAGCAGGGGAAGGTACACTGAAGCTTTCTTT	CASSRGRYTEAFF	NA	TRBV28	NA	TRBJ1-1
TGTGCCAGCAGCTCACGGACTGACCCAAGGGATACGCAGTATTTT	CASSSRTDPRDTQYF	NA	TRBV7-8	NA	TRBJ2-3
TGTGCCAGCAGCGTCGGGGAGCAGCCCCAGCATTTT	CASSVGEQPQHF	few	TRBV28	NA	TRBJ1-5
TGTGCCAGCAGTGAAATGACAGGGGAGACCCAGTACTTC	CASSEMTGETQYF	NA	TRBV6-1	TRBD1	TRBJ2-5
TGCAGCGTTCCTGGGGGGTTGCTTAATGAAAAACTGTTTTTT	CSVPGGLLNEKLFF	once	TRBV29-1	NA	TRBJ1-4
TGTGCCTGGAGTTCTCTCGGGATCGGCTATGGCTACACCTTC	CAWSSLGIGYGYTF	NA	TRBV30	NA	TRBJ1-2
TGTGCCAGCAGCTTCCAGAATTCACCCCTCCACTTT	CASSFQNSPLHF	many	TRBV6-1	NA	TRBJ1-6
TGTGCCATCAGTCAGACAGGGGGCATGGCTGGAAACACCATATATTTT	CAISQTGGMAGNTIYF	NA	TRBV10-3	TRBD1	TRBJ1-3
TGTGCCAGCAGACGGACAGGGAGGGACAATGAGCAGTTCTTC	CASRRTGRDNEQFF	NA	TRBV7-8	NA	TRBJ2-1
TGTGCCAGTAGAGGGTGGGGGGACTCCTACAATGAGCAGTTCTTC	CASRGWGDSYNEQFF	NA	TRBV19	NA	TRBJ2-1
TGCGCCAGCAGGTCAGGGGACAACACCGGGGAGCTGTTTTTT	CASRSGDNTGELFF	few	TRBV5-1	NA	TRBJ2-2
TGTGCCAGCAGCTTAGGTGGTCCCCGGCTAGGTCGGAATGAGCAGTTCTTC	CASSLGGPRLGRNEQFF	NA	TRBV7-8	NA	TRBJ2-1
TGTGCCAGCAGCGAGGGGGACCAGCCCCAGCATTTT	CASSEGDQPQHF	NA	TRBV6-5	NA	TRBJ1-5
TGTGCCAGCAGTGCTGGGACAGGGGGCAACTATGGCTACACCTTC	CASSAGTGGNYGYTF	NA	TRBV25-1	TRBD1	TRBJ1-2
TGTGCCAGCAGCCAAGGACAGGGGGTTGACACTGAAGCTTTCTTT	CASSQGQGVDTEAFF	NA	TRBV3-1/TRBV3-2	TRBD1	TRBJ1-1
TGTGCCATCAGCAGCCCAGGGTACGTCTATGGCTACACCTTC	CAISSPGYVYGYTF	NA	TRBV10-3	NA	TRBJ1-2
TGTGCCAGCAGGAAACTAGCGGGGGGGCCTGGGGCCAACGTCCTGACTTTC	CASRKLAGGPGANVLTF	NA	TRBV3-1/TRBV3-2	TRBD2	TRBJ2-6
TGCGCCAGCAGCTTGGCGGGGAACGGCTACACCTTC	CASSLAGNGYTF	NA	TRBV5-1	NA	TRBJ1-2
TGTGCCAGCTCACCACTGGGCCAGGGCGCGGGCTACACCTTC	CASSPLGQGAGYTF	once	TRBV18	NA	TRBJ1-2
TGTGCCAGCCTCATGGGACTAGCGGCAGAGACCCAGTACTTC	CASLMGLAAETQYF	NA	TRBV7-9	TRBD2	TRBJ2-5
TGTGCCAGCAGTGAATTATTGACCGGGGGGTACTATGGCTACACCTTC	CASSELLTGGYYGYTF	NA	TRBV6-1	NA	TRBJ1-2
TGTGCCAGCAGCTCGGGACAGGGGAGGGAGACCCAGTACTTC	CASSSGQGRETQYF	NA	TRBV5-4	TRBD1	TRBJ2-5
TGTGCCAGCAGCTACAGCGGCCCTAGCACAGATACGCAGTATTTT	CASSYSGPSTDTQYF	NA	TRBV5-6	NA	TRBJ2-3
TGTGCCAGCAGCTTAGCAAGGGACAGGGGGTCAGCTTTCTTT	CASSLARDRGSAFF	NA	TRBV7-8	TRBD1	TRBJ1-1
TGTGCCAGCAGTGTAACTAGCGCCAGGACAGATACGCAGTATTTT	CASSVTSARTDTQYF	NA	TRBV28	TRBD2	TRBJ2-3
TGCGCCAGCACTACGGGACAGTTAATGAACACTGAAGCTTTCTTT	CASTTGQLMNTEAFF	once	TRBV5-1	TRBD1	TRBJ1-1
TGTGCCAGCAGTCACAGGACAGCGGGGGGCTCTGGAAACACCATATATTTT	CASSHRTAGGSGNTIYF	NA	TRBV6-6	NA	TRBJ1-3
TGTGCCAGCAGCTTAAGGAGGGGAGGCAATCAGCCCCAGCATTTT	CASSLRRGGNQPQHF	NA	TRBV13	NA	TRBJ1-5
TGTGCCTGGAACCGGGACAGGGAAAATGGCTACACCTTC	CAWNRDRENGYTF	NA	TRBV30	TRBD1	TRBJ1-2
TGCGCCAGCAGCCAAGATTCGGGCAGGGGCCAACGTCAGCCCCAGCATTTT	CASSQDSGRGQRQPQHF	NA	TRBV4-1	NA	TRBJ1-5
TGTGCCAGCAGCTTGCAGGGGGAAGCCTATGGCTACACCTTC	CASSLQGEAYGYTF	NA	TRBV5-6	TRBD1	TRBJ1-2
TGTGCCAGCAAGGACAGCTCTGGAAACACCATATATTTT	CASKDSSGNTIYF	NA	TRBV6-5	NA	TRBJ1-3
TGTGCTAGCAGCTCCCCCGGGGTGCTCAATCAGCCCCAGCATTTT	CASSSPGVLNQPQHF	NA	TRBV7-7	NA	TRBJ1-5
TGTGCCAGTAGTACGACTAGCGGGAGGGTGGAGACCCAGTACTTC	CASSTTSGRVETQYF	NA	TRBV19	TRBD2	TRBJ2-5
TGTGCCAGCAGTTCGACAGAAGAGACCCAGTACTTC	CASSSTEETQYF	NA	TRBV6-5	NA	TRBJ2-5
TGTGCCAGCAGTGAAAAAATGAGCAGGACAGGGGTAAATAATTCACCCCTCCACTTT	CASSEKMSRTGVNNSPLHF	NA	TRBV6-1	TRBD1	TRBJ1-6
TGTGCCAGCAGTTCCCGGACAGGGACGAGATCACCCCTCCACTTT	CASSSRTGTRSPLHF	NA	TRBV6-2/TRBV6-3	TRBD1	TRBJ1-6
TGTGCCAGCAGCCCCGGACAGGGCCACCAGCCCCAGCATTTT	CASSPGQGHQPQHF	many	TRBV2	TRBD1	TRBJ1-5
TGCGCCAGCAGCTGGGGACAGAACACTGAAGCTTTCTTT	CASSWGQNTEAFF	NA	TRBV5-1	NA	TRBJ1-1
TGTGCCACCAGTGGGACAGGGCCGGACTCTAACTATGGCTACACCTTC	CATSGTGPDSNYGYTF	once	TRBV24-1	TRBD1	TRBJ1-2
TGTGCCAGCAGCTTAGAGGGGGCTGGAGAGACCCAGTACTTC	CASSLEGAGETQYF	NA	TRBV7-2	TRBD1	TRBJ2-5
TGTGCCAGCAGCCCGAGCGCGTTACAGGAGGGTCACACCATATATTTT	CASSPSALQEGHTIYF	NA	TRBV11-3	NA	TRBJ1-3
TGTGCCAGCAGCTCCCTTGGGCCAGGGGAGACCCAGTACTTC	CASSSLGPGETQYF	NA	TRBV7-9	NA	TRBJ2-5
TGTGCCAGCTCACCCCGGACAACTAGCACAGATACGCAGTATTTT	CASSPRTTSTDTQYF	NA	TRBV18	NA	TRBJ2-3
TGTGCCAGCAGCTTAAGGCAGGGGTACTCACCCCTCCACTTT	CASSLRQGYSPLHF	NA	TRBV5-6	NA	TRBJ1-6
TGTGCCAGCAGTTTGGAAGGGGGAGAAACAGATACGCAGTATTTT	CASSLEGGETDTQYF	few	TRBV28	NA	TRBJ2-3